The next 14 T cell receptor beta chains were all read from a single sample in a study of shared clonotypes between healthy human individuals. Some clones are missing from TCRdb's copy, which holds only in-frame ones; the method was immunoSEQ multiplex PCR. The data contain around 2.3 million clones, almost 96% of them singletons. The sequenced sample consisted of naive CD4+ T cells sorted from blood. Subset given: CD45RA+ positively selected. The receptors here all came from a man between 18 and 35 years old in good health.

This chain links TRBV2 with TRBJ1-1; TRBD1 agrees at 7 bases. Germline loops: CDR1 SNHLY, CDR2 FYNNEI. Trimming removed 3 bases from V and 11 bases from J; junction bases left unmatched: 6. The CDR3 length is 12 residues. The CDR3: CASSDDRVTAFF. The CDR3 DNA reads TGTGCCAGCAGTGACGACAGGGTGACGGCTTTCTTT.

The rearrangement links TRBV5-1 to TRBJ2-1; D uncertain. Germline CDR1 SGHRS, CDR2 YFSETQ. There are 11 residues in the CDR3. V gave up 4 bases and J gave up 6 bases, with 5 bases separating them. In DNA, the CDR3 is TGCGCCAGCAGCGCCGTCAATGAGCAGTTCTTC. Its translation: CASSAVNEQFF.

This chain uses TRBV11-2 with TRBJ2-7; TRBD2 matches 8 bases. The CDR3 totals 14 residues. The V segment lost 0 bases and the J segment 4 bases; nucleotides outside the gene matches: 2. CDR1 and CDR2 from the germline V gene are SGHAT and FQNNGV. The CDR3 nucleotides read TGTGCCAGCAGCTTAGAACTAGCGGCTTACGAGCAGTACTTC. Translated, it gives CASSLELAAYEQYF.

The J gene is TRBJ2-2, the V gene TRBV5-1, with TRBD1 matching 8 bases. The CDR3 totals 13 residues. The J segment lost 5 bases and the V segment lost 4 bases, leaving 1 base of the junction unmatched. Per the germline V gene, CDR1 is SGHRS and CDR2 is YFSETQ. The CDR3, as DNA: TGCGCCAGCAGCGGGACAGGTACCGGGGAGCTGTTTTTT. Amino acids: CASSGTGTGELFF.

The chain is built from TRBV10-3 and TRBJ2-2; D remains unclear. Germline CDR1 is ENHRY and CDR2 is SYGVKD. The CDR3 sequence is 16 residues long. The germline V and J ends were trimmed by 0 bases and 5 bases, with 13 bases remaining between them. CDR3 nucleotide sequence: TGTGCCATCAGTGAGTCGAGCATTCTTGGGACCGGGGAGCTGTTTTTT. Translating it yields CAISESSILGTGELFF.

The chain employs TRBV4-3 and TRBJ2-3, with D possibly being TRBD2 (7 bases). Per germline, CDR1 LGHNA and CDR2 YSLEER. V shed 0 bases and J shed 2 bases, with 15 bases lying between them. The CDR3 sequence is 17 residues long. For the CDR3, the DNA is TGCGCCAGCAGCCAAGATATGGGGGGGCAACCCACAGATACGCAGTATTTT. Translating gives CASSQDMGGQPTDTQYF.

V and J are TRBV4-3 and TRBJ1-2; D is uncertain. Germline V gives CDR1 LGHNA, CDR2 YSLEER. Trimming removed 1 base from V and 4 bases from J, with 22 bases in between. This CDR3 region has 18 residues. CDR3 sequence (DNA): TGCGCCAGCAGCCAAGTTTCGAGAACACCCTGGAGTGGCTATGGCTACACCTTC. Protein product: CASSQVSRTPWSGYGYTF.

This chain uses TRBV7-8 with TRBJ2-7, with 7 bases fitting TRBD1. There are 14 residues in the CDR3. The germline gives CDR1 SGHVS, CDR2 FQNEAQ. With 8 bases clipped from V and 4 bases from J, the junction kept 11 bases outside the gene matches. This chain's CDR3 is CASGEGTATYEQYF. In DNA form, the CDR3 reads TGTGCCAGCGGCGAGGGGACAGCCACTTACGAGCAGTACTTC.

The V gene is TRBV11-2, the J gene TRBJ2-1; weak D call: TRBD2 (5 bases). CDR3 size: 11 residues. Trimming left V 7 bases short and J 11 bases short, with 12 bases between. Germline V gene lookup returns CDR1 SGHAT and CDR2 FQNNGV. The CDR3 region is CASTERRKQFF. The CDR3 DNA is TGTGCCAGCACTGAGCGGAGAAAGCAGTTCTTC.

This rearrangement joins TRBV7-9 to TRBJ1-2, with D unclear. Per germline, CDR1 SEHNR and CDR2 FQNEAQ (reference sequence). CDR3 length equals 13 residues. V lost 5 bases and J 7 bases, leaving 14 bases between the germline ends. The CDR3 bases are TGTGCCAGCAGCCTTGCAGACGGTGTTGGCTACACCTTC. It encodes CASSLADGVGYTF. Full variable domain (rest looked up from reference TRBV7-9 and TRBJ1-2): DTGVSQNPRHKITKRGQNVTFRCDPISEHNRLYWYRQTLGQGPEFLTYFQNEAQLEKSRLLSDRFSAERPKGSFSTLEIQRTEQGDSAMYLCASSLADGVGYTFGSGTRLTVV.

The J gene is TRBJ2-7, the V gene TRBV2, with 8 bases that match TRBD1. This CDR3 is built from 14 residues. Germline V gives CDR1 SNHLY, CDR2 FYNNEI. The V and J ends lost 3 bases and 4 bases, in that order; junction bases with no gene match: 5. The CDR3 spells CASSEWDRLYEQYF. CDR3 nucleotide sequence: TGTGCCAGCAGTGAGTGGGACAGGCTTTACGAGCAGTACTTC.

This chain joins TRBV5-1 and TRBJ2-5; 10 bases map to TRBD2. CDR1 is SGHRS, CDR2 YFSETQ, per germline. Trimming removed 3 bases from V and 5 bases from J; junction bases left unmatched: 7. The CDR3 runs 15 residues. The CDR3 here is CASSWSGLAEETQYF. In nucleotides, the CDR3 is TGCGCCAGCAGCTGGAGTGGACTAGCGGAGGAGACCCAGTACTTC.

The chain employs TRBV30 and TRBJ2-1; no firm D call. The CDR3 runs to 14 residues. With 0 bases removed from V and 5 bases from J, the gap between germline ends came to 11 bases. Looked up from germline, CDR1 is GTSNPN and CDR2 is SVGIG (reference sequence). CDR3 nucleotides: TGTGCCTGGAGTGTCTCTAATGGGGACAATGAGCAGTTCTTC. Translation: CAWSVSNGDNEQFF.

The chain is built from TRBV18 and TRBJ2-5; 7 positions agree with TRBD1. CDR1 KGHSH and CDR2 LQKENI come from the germline V gene. With V trimmed by 6 bases and J by 1 base, 8 bases remained unmatched. The CDR3 is 15 residues long. Here the CDR3 reads CASSLTGDFQETQYF. The CDR3 DNA reads TGTGCCAGCTCTCTCACAGGGGATTTCCAAGAGACCCAGTACTTC.